The clone carrying this T cell receptor beta chain has a count of ten or more. The antigen remains undetermined. The entry originates in a study of neurological immune-mediated disorders. TCRdb re-analysed the 5' RACE reads in MiXCR, keeping a single row per CDR3 protein. The data hold about 80,000 distinct CDR3 sequences, with roughly 4.7% observed a single time. CDR3 size: 14 residues. With 6 bases removed from V and 0 bases from J, the gap between germline ends came to 12 bases. Germline CDR1 MNHEY, CDR2 SVGEGT. Study-wide results and caveats: The multiple sclerosis repertoire cluster had no clinical or MRI feature associated with it.

The chain couples TRBV6-2 or TRBV6-3 to TRBJ2-7; possible D gene TRBD1, 6 bases. Sequencing used PBMCs. The sequence was collected from a woman aged 25 to 39 with multiple sclerosis. The CDR3 protein is CASRPGQFSYEQYF. The DNA of the CDR3 is TGTGCCAGCAGACCAGGACAGTTCTCCTACGAGCAGTACTTC.